This entry is about one T cell receptor (beta chain). Antigen specificity is unknown. CDR1 and CDR2 from the germline V gene are SGHNT and YYREEE (reference sequence). The CDR3 totals 18 residues. Trimming removed 3 bases from V and 0 bases from J, with 16 bases in between. This record comes from a study of early T cells in non-severe SARS-CoV-2 infection. Study details: Sequenced bulk RNA came from whole blood that was unsorted, and chains were unpaired.

Unique molecular identifier tags were affixed to discrete cDNA molecules. TCRdb fed the 5' RACE reads into MiXCR, producing one record per CDR3 protein. This sample yields some 89,000 distinct CDR3 sequences, of which 9.5% to 12% are seen a single time; around 4.6% belongs to the top ten. General study points: VDJdb-based annotation leaned toward anti-spike CD8 responses and missed private and CD4 specificities.

The chain is built from TRBV5-4 and TRBJ1-6; no clear D gene. The sequencing here drew on whole blood, taken at baseline. The clonotype originates from an adult who was a healthcare worker with PCR-confirmed SARS-CoV-2 infection or an uninfected control (not recorded which). CDR3 sequence (DNA): TGTGCCAGCAGCTCCAAAGGCAAAGCGAGCTCCTATAATTCACCCCTCCACTTT. It translates to CASSSKGKASSYNSPLHF.